This T cell receptor beta chain was observed in a study of regulatory T cells in long-lasting Graves disease. Time point reported: newly diagnosed GD, antithyroid drugs for less than 3 months. PBMC RNA served as the TCR library source. This clonotype was observed at least ten times. Trimming took off 6 bases at V and 8 bases at J, with 23 bases between the two ends. Germline V gene data show CDR1 as PRHDT and CDR2 as FYEKMQ (reference sequence). This CDR3 region has 17 residues. Both iRepertoire HTBI primers and Arm-PCR of CDR3 regions were used to build the TCR beta libraries. TCRdb recomputed calls from the multiplex PCR reads with MiXCR, one row per CDR3 protein. The table shows roughly 260,000 distinct CDR3 sequences, with about 18% occurring only once. The same data also contributed to another study, on T cells in Graves' hyperthyroidism and ophthalmopathy.

This material consisted of peripheral blood mononuclear cells (PBMCs), taken at new diagnosis, from a patient treated with antithyroid drugs. The clonotype originates from a woman under 40 with Graves disease. This chain links TRBV13 with TRBJ1-6; perhaps TRBD1 as D (6 bases). The CDR3 DNA reads as TGTGCCAGCAGGACAACAGGGTCCTCCGGGATAGATTCACCCCTCCACTTT. Translated: CASRTTGSSGIDSPLHF.